The 11 T cell receptor beta chains below were found in one sample sequenced in a study of cytomegalovirus exposure and HLA in healthy donors listed by TCRdb under 2017. The library was made by the immunoSEQ multiplex PCR assay. For the multiplex PCR, a mixture combining 60 forward primers for TCR Vbeta segments and 13 reverse primers for TCR Jbeta segments was used. Sourced from immuneACCESS, this table was stored by TCRdb with only in-frame sequences that have V and J called. A share of the clones is absent; for the studies checked, an unresolved V gene accounts for under half, and the remainder has no known explanation. Counted in this sample were about 140,000 clones; roughly three quarters of them appeared once. The ten largest clones add up to under 4.5% of the sample. The sequencing input was PBMCs. The receptors stem from a man between 18 and 29 years old in good health and CMV-seronegative.

The chain is built from TRBV19 and TRBJ1-1, with D perhaps TRBD1 (6 bases). The V gene's germline CDR1 is LNHDA and CDR2 SQIVND (reference sequence). Trimming left V 1 base short and J 4 bases short, with 10 bases between. The CDR3 is 14 amino acids. The CDR3 loop is CASSIGGRGTEAFF. CDR3 DNA: TGTGCCAGTAGTATAGGGGGCAGGGGCACTGAAGCTTTCTTT.

The V call is TRBV30, the J call TRBJ1-2; no firm D call. Trimming stripped 6 bases from V and 4 bases from J, with 18 bases between. The CDR3 extends over 14 amino acids. Per germline, CDR1 GTSNPN and CDR2 SVGIG (reference sequence). The CDR3 loop reads CACPLTGSGYGYTF. CDR3 DNA sequence: TGTGCCTGTCCCCTTACGGGGTCTGGCTATGGCTACACCTTC.

This clone was counted once. This chain uses TRBV7-3 with TRBJ2-3, with 9 bases lining up with TRBD2. The length of the CDR3 is 15 residues. Per germline, CDR1 SGHTA and CDR2 FQGTGA. V trimming: 2 bases; J trimming: 6 bases; junction bases outside the gene matches: 6. CDR3: CASSLYGAGGDTQYF. The CDR3 region has the DNA TGTGCCAGCAGCTTATATGGCGCGGGGGGGGATACGCAGTATTTT.

This chain links TRBV18 with TRBJ2-7; D perhaps matches TRBD2 (5 bases). The V gene's germline CDR1 is KGHSH and CDR2 LQKENI. Trimming removed 4 bases from V and 5 bases from J, with 15 bases in between. The CDR3 is made up of 14 amino acids. The CDR3 region is CASSRFEGSNEQYF. The CDR3 bases are TGTGCCAGCTCACGGTTTGAGGGTTCTAACGAGCAGTACTTC. Full variable domain (remainder filled in from reference TRBV18 and TRBJ2-7): NAGVMQNPRHLVRRRGQEARLRCSPMKGHSHVYWYRQLPEEGLKFMVYLQKENIIDESGMPKERFSAEFPKEGPSILRIQQVVRGDSAAYFCASSRFEGSNEQYFGPGTRLTVT.

This chain links TRBV27 with TRBJ2-7, with D perhaps matching TRBD2 (5 bases). Germline V CDR1 and CDR2: MNHEY, SMNVEV (reference sequence). Trimming removed 0 bases from V and 5 bases from J, with 11 bases in between. CDR3 size: 14 residues. CDR3 amino acids: CASSLSRGIHEQYF. As DNA, the CDR3 is TGTGCCAGCAGTTTATCTCGGGGTATCCACGAGCAGTACTTC.

This clone was observed a handful of times. J is TRBJ1-4 and V is TRBV27; D unresolved. V was trimmed by 1 base and J by 8 bases, leaving 11 bases between them. From germline, CDR1 is MNHEY and CDR2 SMNVEV (reference sequence). This CDR3 is built from 14 residues. The CDR3 reads CASSLWGGGEKLFF. CDR3 nucleotide sequence: TGTGCCAGCAGTTTATGGGGAGGCGGGGAAAAACTGTTTTTT.

This chain links TRBV7-9 with TRBJ2-1; the match to TRBD2 covers 14 bases. The CDR3 is 17 amino acids. Germline V gene sequence: CDR1 SEHNR, CDR2 FQNEAQ (reference sequence). The V and J ends lost 0 bases and 5 bases, in that order; junction bases with no gene match: 3. CDR3 nucleotides: TGTGCCAGCAGCTTAGCGGGGACTAGCGGGAGCGACAATGAGCAGTTCTTC. It is translated as CASSLAGTSGSDNEQFF.

This clone was detected only once. A junction boundary mismatches the germline segment, possibly from a read error. The gene calls are TRBV9 and TRBJ2-7; 7 bases match TRBD1. CDR3 size: 14 residues. The germline V gene has CDR1 SGDLS and CDR2 YYNGEE. The CDR3 region is CAGSSTGTEIEQYF. DNA for the CDR3: TGTGCCGGCAGCTCGACCGGGACAGAGATCGAGCAGTACTTC.

The chain links TRBV11-3 to TRBJ2-2; D perhaps matches TRBD2 (6 bases). V dropped 0 bases and J dropped 4 bases, with 6 bases sitting between them. The CDR3 length is 14 residues. Germline V CDR1 and CDR2: SGHNT, YENEEA. CDR3 DNA: TGTGCCAGCAGCTTAGAGGGGGGCACCGGGGAGCTGTTTTTT. Amino acids: CASSLEGGTGELFF.

The chain employs TRBV19 and TRBJ2-7; maybe TRBD1 (6 bases). The ends were cut back, 5 bases at V and 2 bases at J, with 13 bases in the middle. The CDR3 loop spans 14 amino acids. In germline, CDR1 is LNHDA, CDR2 SQIVND (reference sequence). The CDR3 protein is CASSSQGTPYEQYF. The CDR3 coding sequence is TGTGCCAGTAGTTCACAGGGTACCCCCTACGAGCAGTACTTC.

This clone was seen a few times. V usage is TRBV5-4 and J usage is TRBJ2-7; 7 bases fit TRBD1. Trimming took 0 bases from V and 4 from J; bases not matched to a gene: 7. This CDR3 has 15 amino acids. CDR1 and CDR2 (germline): SGHNT, YYREEE (reference sequence). DNA of the CDR3: TGTGCCAGCAGCTTGGCACCAGGGACAGCTTACGAGCAGTACTTC. It is translated as CASSLAPGTAYEQYF.